This is a list of T cell receptor beta chains from one sample in a study of OX40 agonist ivuxolimab in advanced cancers. Repertoires were generated with immunoSEQ multiplex PCR, while TCRdb's copy carries only in-frame clones and drops some. The sample shows approximately 68,000 clones, approximately 88% of them seen only once. Here the sequenced sample was CD4+ or CD8+ T cells sorted from blood, taken in a trial of the OX40 agonist ivuxolimab. These receptors all stem from an adult with an advanced solid tumor such as melanoma, head and neck, liver or kidney cancer. CDR3s include the opening cysteine and the closing phenylalanine or tryptophan. The order of the fields is D gene, clone size, V gene, J gene, CDR3 protein, CDR3 DNA. A D gene is named only where the DNA matches it firmly. Clone size is stated in some rows and not others, as once, few, many or a class when expanded.

d_gene: NA
abundance: NA
v_gene: TRBV18
j_gene: TRBJ1-4
CDR3aa: CASSPSWIANEKLFF
CDR3nt: TGTGCCAGCTCACCTTCTTGGATAGCTAATGAAAAACTGTTTTTT

d_gene: TRBD2
abundance: NA
v_gene: TRBV19
j_gene: TRBJ2-7
CDR3aa: CASSRTLAGSPYEQYF
CDR3nt: TGTGCCAGTAGCCGGACCTTAGCGGGAAGTCCCTACGAGCAGTACTTC

d_gene: NA
abundance: NA
v_gene: TRBV9
j_gene: TRBJ2-3
CDR3aa: CASSVVAAGASTTDTQYF
CDR3nt: TGTGCCAGCAGCGTAGTAGCGGCGGGGGCGTCCACCACAGATACGCAGTATTTT

d_gene: NA
abundance: few
v_gene: TRBV9
j_gene: TRBJ1-3
CDR3aa: CASSASGGNSGNTIYF
CDR3nt: TGTGCCAGCAGCGCTTCGGGGGGGAACTCTGGAAACACCATATATTTT

d_gene: NA
abundance: NA
v_gene: TRBV6-6
j_gene: TRBJ2-1
CDR3aa: CASSLTGAGTKNEQFF
CDR3nt: TGTGCCAGCAGTCTGACGGGGGCCGGGACCAAAAATGAGCAGTTCTTC

d_gene: NA
abundance: NA
v_gene: TRBV5-4
j_gene: TRBJ2-5
CDR3aa: CASSLGASVQYF
CDR3nt: TGTGCCAGCAGCTTGGGCGCGAGCGTGCAGTACTTC

d_gene: NA
abundance: NA
v_gene: TRBV7-7
j_gene: TRBJ2-1
CDR3aa: CASSGPGGEQFF
CDR3nt: TGTGCCAGCTCTGGACCCGGTGGTGAGCAGTTCTTC

d_gene: NA
abundance: once
v_gene: TRBV30
j_gene: TRBJ1-1
CDR3aa: CAWDQVASEAFF
CDR3nt: TGTGCCTGGGACCAAGTCGCCTCCGAAGCTTTCTTT

d_gene: NA
abundance: NA
v_gene: TRBV7-2
j_gene: TRBJ2-7
CDR3aa: CASSLEFGNEQYF
CDR3nt: TGTGCCAGCAGCTTAGAGTTTGGAAACGAGCAGTACTTC

d_gene: NA
abundance: NA
v_gene: TRBV2
j_gene: TRBJ1-1
CDR3aa: CASARRGKNTEAFF
CDR3nt: TGTGCCAGCGCGCGGAGGGGGAAGAACACTGAAGCTTTCTTT

d_gene: NA
abundance: NA
v_gene: TRBV15
j_gene: TRBJ2-5
CDR3aa: CATSRDGASGETQYF
CDR3nt: TGTGCCACCAGCAGAGATGGGGCGTCGGGAGAGACCCAGTACTTC

d_gene: NA
abundance: NA
v_gene: TRBV28
j_gene: TRBJ2-1
CDR3aa: CASSLRYNEQFF
CDR3nt: TGTGCCAGCAGTCTTAGATACAATGAGCAGTTCTTC

d_gene: NA
abundance: NA
v_gene: TRBV9
j_gene: TRBJ2-5
CDR3aa: CASSYGPSQETQYF
CDR3nt: TGTGCCAGCAGCTACGGGCCGAGTCAAGAGACCCAGTACTTC